This TCR beta chain was recovered during a study of beta chain features in type 1 diabetes. In regard to this clone: Its antigen is not known.

Cells sorted by CD45RO/CCR7/CD25/CD127/CD95/CD27 comprised CD4+ naive, central memory, regulatory and stem cell-like memory cells. Every sorted population was more than 95% pure. Study-wide findings and caveats: Here, the possible influence of HLA type (on TCRB rearrangement) remained unresolved.

Reverse transcribing all isolated RNA meant expressed TCRB transcripts were sequenced. Data came from immunoSEQ multiplex PCR; TCRdb stores just in-frame clones and leaves some out. Of fewer than 900,000 clones listed, around a sixth were seen once; the top ten hold 0.023%. CDR1 is SGHTA, CDR2 FQGNSA, per germline. The CDR3 is 16 amino acids. The J segment lost 4 bases and the V segment lost 5 bases, leaving 9 bases of the junction unmatched. This TCR came from a woman between 18 and 29 years old in good health. The genes are TRBV7-2 and TRBJ2-3; 10 nucleotides agree with TRBD2. Material: naive CD4+ T cells from blood. The CDR3 region has the DNA TGTGCCAGCAGCACACGAGCGGGAGGGCCTTCAGATACGCAGTATTTT. Translating it yields CASSTRAGGPSDTQYF.